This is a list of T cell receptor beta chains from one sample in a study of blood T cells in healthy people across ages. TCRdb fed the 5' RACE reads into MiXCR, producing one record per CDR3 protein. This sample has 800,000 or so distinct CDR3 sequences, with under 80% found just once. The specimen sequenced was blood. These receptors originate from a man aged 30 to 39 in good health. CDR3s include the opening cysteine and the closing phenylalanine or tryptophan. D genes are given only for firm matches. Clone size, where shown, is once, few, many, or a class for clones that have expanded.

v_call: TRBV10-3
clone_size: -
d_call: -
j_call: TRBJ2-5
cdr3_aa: CAISVGGEETQYF
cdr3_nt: TGTGCCATCAGTGTTGGGGGTGAGGAGACCCAGTACTTC

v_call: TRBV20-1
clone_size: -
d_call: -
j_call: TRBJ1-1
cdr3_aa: CSAETIGGAEAFF
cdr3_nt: TGCAGTGCCGAGACCATAGGAGGGGCTGAAGCTTTCTTT

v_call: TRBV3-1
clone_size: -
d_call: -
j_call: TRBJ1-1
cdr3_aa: CASSQNQGMNTEAFF
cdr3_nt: TGTGCCAGCAGCCAAAATCAGGGGATGAACACTGAAGCTTTCTTT

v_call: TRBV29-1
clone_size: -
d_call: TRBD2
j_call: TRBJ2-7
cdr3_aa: CSVVNSGRASEQYF
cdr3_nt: TGCAGCGTTGTTAATAGCGGGAGGGCCTCCGAGCAGTACTTC

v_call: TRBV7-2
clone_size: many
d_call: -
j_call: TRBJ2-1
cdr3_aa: CASSLAHGVNEQFF
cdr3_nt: TGTGCCAGCAGCTTAGCGCACGGGGTAAATGAGCAGTTCTTC

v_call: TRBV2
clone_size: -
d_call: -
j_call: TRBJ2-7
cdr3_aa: CASSERGSYEQYF
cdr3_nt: TGTGCCAGCAGTGAACGGGGCTCCTACGAGCAGTACTTC

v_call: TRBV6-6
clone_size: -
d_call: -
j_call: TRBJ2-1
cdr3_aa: CASSYVSYNEQFF
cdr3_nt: TGTGCCAGCAGTTACGTTTCCTACAATGAGCAGTTCTTC

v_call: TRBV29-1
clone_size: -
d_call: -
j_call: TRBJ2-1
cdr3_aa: CSGGFSYNEQFF
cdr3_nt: TGCAGCGGGGGGTTCTCCTACAATGAGCAGTTCTTC

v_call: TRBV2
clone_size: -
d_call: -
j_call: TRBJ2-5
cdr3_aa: CASRRPRDGRDRQYF
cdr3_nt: TGTGCCAGCAGGAGGCCCCGGGACGGAAGGGATCGGCAGTACTTC

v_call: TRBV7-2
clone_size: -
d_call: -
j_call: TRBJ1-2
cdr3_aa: CASSLSPRKDYGYTF
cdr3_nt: TGTGCCAGCAGCTTATCTCCCCGCAAGGACTATGGCTACACCTTC

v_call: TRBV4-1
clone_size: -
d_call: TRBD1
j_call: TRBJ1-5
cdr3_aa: CASSQMDRDNQPQHF
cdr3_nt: TGCGCCAGCAGCCAAATGGACAGGGACAATCAGCCCCAGCATTTT

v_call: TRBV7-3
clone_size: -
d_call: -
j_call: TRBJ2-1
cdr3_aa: CASSLEGTNEQFF
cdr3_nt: TGTGCCAGCAGCTTAGAAGGTACGAATGAGCAGTTCTTC

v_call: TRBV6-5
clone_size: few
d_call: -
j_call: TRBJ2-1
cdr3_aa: CASSDEYAGREFF
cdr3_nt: TGTGCCAGCAGTGACGAATATGCAGGGCGGGAGTTCTTC

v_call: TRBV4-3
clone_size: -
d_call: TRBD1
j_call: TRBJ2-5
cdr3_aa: CASSQRQGVQETQYF
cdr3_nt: TGCGCCAGCAGCCAACGGCAGGGGGTTCAAGAGACCCAGTACTTC

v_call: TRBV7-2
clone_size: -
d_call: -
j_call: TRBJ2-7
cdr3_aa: CASSPAGRDPGHEQYF
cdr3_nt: TGTGCCAGCAGCCCAGCCGGACGGGACCCGGGACACGAGCAGTACTTC

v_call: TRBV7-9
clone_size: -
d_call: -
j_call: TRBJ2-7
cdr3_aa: CASSYQGGLRYEQYF
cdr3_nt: TGTGCCAGCAGTTATCAGGGGGGACTTCGCTACGAGCAGTACTTC

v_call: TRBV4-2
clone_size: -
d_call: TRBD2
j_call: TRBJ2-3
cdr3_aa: CASSLRAGEIDTQYF
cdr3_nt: TGTGCCAGCAGCTTGCGAGCGGGGGAGATAGATACGCAGTATTTT

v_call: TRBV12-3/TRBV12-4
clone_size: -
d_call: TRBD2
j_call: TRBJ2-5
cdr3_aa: CASRGTSGEFQETQYF
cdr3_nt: TGTGCCAGCAGGGGGACTAGCGGGGAGTTCCAAGAGACCCAGTACTTC

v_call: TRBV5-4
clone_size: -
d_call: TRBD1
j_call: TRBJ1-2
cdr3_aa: CASSLEGPDSDRGLANGYTF
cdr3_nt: TGTGCCAGCAGCTTGGAGGGGCCCGATTCGGACAGGGGGCTAGCGAATGGCTACACCTTC

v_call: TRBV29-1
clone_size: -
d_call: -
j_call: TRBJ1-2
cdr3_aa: CSVVGGNDYGYTF
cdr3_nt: TGCAGCGTGGTGGGGGGGAACGACTATGGCTACACCTTC

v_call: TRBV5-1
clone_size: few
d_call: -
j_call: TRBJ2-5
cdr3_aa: CASSLGGSGQETQYF
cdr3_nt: TGCGCCAGCAGCTTGGGGGGTTCGGGTCAAGAGACCCAGTACTTC

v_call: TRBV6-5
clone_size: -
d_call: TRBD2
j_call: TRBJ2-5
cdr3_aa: CASSYSQRGGATQYF
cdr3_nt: TGTGCCAGCAGTTACTCCCAGCGGGGTGGTGCGACCCAGTACTTC

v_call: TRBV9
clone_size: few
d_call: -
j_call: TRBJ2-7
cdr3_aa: CASSPSTSYEQYF
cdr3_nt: TGTGCCAGCAGCCCCAGTACCTCCTACGAGCAGTACTTC

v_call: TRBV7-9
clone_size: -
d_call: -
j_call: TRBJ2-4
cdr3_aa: CASSPDSENIQYF
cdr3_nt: TGTGCCAGCAGCCCCGACAGTGAAAACATTCAGTACTTC

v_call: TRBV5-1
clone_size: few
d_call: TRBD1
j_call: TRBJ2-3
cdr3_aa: CASSLGARGGRGDTQYF
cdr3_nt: TGCGCCAGCAGCTTGGGGGCCAGAGGGGGCCGCGGGGATACGCAGTATTTT

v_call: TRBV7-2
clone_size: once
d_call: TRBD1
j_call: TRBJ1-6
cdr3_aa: CASSAETGFRNSPLHF
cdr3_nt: TGTGCCAGCAGCGCAGAGACAGGGTTTCGGAATTCACCCCTCCACTTT

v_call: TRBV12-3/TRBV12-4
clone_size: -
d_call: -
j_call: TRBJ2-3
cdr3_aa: CASRKIARTDVQYF
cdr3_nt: TGTGCCAGCAGAAAAATAGCGAGAACAGATGTGCAGTATTTT

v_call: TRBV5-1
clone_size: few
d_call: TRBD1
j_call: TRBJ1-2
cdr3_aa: CASSLEGQARGYTF
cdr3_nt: TGCGCCAGCAGCTTGGAGGGACAGGCGCGAGGCTACACCTTC

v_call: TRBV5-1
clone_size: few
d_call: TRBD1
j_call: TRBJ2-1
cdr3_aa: CASSERDSRAYNEQFF
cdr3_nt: TGCGCCAGCAGCGAAAGGGACAGCCGGGCCTACAATGAGCAGTTCTTC

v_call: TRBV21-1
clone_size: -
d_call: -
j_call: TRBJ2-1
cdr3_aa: CASSDPSGTYNEQFF
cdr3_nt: TGTGCCAGCAGCGACCCTAGCGGGACTTACAATGAGCAGTTCTTC

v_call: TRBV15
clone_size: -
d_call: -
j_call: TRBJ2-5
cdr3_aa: CATSRDPGSTETQYF
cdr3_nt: TGTGCCACCAGCAGAGATCCGGGAAGTACAGAGACCCAGTACTTC

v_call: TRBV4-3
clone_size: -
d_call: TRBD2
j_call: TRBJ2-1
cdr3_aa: CASGLAGGPYNEQFF
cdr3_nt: TGCGCCAGCGGGTTAGCGGGGGGGCCCTACAATGAGCAGTTCTTC

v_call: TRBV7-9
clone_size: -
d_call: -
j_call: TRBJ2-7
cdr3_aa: CASSPGGAPYYEQYF
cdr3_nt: TGTGCCAGCAGCCCCGGGGGAGCGCCCTACTACGAGCAGTACTTC

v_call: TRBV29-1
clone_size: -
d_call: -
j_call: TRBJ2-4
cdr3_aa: CSYWRENIQYF
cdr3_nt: TGCAGCTATTGGAGAGAGAACATTCAGTACTTC

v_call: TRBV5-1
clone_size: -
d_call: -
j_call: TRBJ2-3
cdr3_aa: CASSLATTASTDTQYF
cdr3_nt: TGCGCCAGCAGCTTGGCCACGACGGCTAGCACAGATACGCAGTATTTT

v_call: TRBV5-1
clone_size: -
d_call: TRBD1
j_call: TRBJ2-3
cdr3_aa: CASSFPGQEAIDTQYF
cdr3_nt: TGCGCCAGCAGCTTTCCGGGACAGGAGGCGATAGATACGCAGTATTTT

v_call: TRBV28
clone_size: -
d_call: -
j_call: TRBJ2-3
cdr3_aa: CASSPSTTLRQYF
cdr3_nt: TGTGCCAGCAGTCCCTCGACCACATTACGGCAGTATTTT

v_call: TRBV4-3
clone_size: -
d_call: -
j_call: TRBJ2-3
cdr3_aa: CASSQGGAGYTDTQYF
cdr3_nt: TGCGCCAGCAGCCAAGGGGGAGCAGGTTACACAGATACGCAGTATTTT

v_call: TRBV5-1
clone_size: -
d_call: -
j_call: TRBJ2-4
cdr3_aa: CASSLDGSEVDIQYF
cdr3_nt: TGCGCCAGCAGCTTGGACGGTTCAGAGGTTGACATTCAGTACTTC

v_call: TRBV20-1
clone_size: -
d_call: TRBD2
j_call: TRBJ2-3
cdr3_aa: CSAAGGLTSTDTQYF
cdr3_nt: TGCAGTGCTGCGGGGGGACTAACTAGCACAGATACGCAGTATTTT

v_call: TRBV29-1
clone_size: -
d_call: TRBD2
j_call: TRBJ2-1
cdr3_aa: CSVLWTSGGANEQFF
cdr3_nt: TGCAGCGTTCTCTGGACTAGCGGGGGTGCAAATGAGCAGTTCTTC

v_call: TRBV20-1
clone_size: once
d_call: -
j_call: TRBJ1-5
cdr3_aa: CSAPPGNNQPQHF
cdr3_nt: TGCAGTGCACCTCCAGGGAATAATCAGCCCCAGCATTTT

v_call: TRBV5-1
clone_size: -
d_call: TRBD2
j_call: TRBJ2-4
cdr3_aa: CASSLDLTSTWGIQYF
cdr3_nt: TGCGCCAGCAGCTTGGATCTGACTAGCACGTGGGGCATTCAGTACTTC

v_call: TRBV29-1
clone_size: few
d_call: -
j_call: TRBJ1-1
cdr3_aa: CSVVTENTEAFF
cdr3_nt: TGCAGCGTTGTGACAGAGAACACTGAAGCTTTCTTT

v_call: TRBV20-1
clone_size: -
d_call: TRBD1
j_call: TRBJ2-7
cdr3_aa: CSADPGQGADEQYF
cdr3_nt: TGCAGTGCTGACCCGGGACAGGGAGCGGACGAGCAGTACTTC

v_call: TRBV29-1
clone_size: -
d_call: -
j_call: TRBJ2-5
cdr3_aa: CSERSQETQYF
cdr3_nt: TGCAGCGAAAGGTCCCAAGAGACCCAGTACTTC

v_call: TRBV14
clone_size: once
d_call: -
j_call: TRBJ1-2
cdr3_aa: CASSQDSGEDRYGYTF
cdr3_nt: TGTGCCAGCAGCCAAGATTCAGGGGAGGATCGCTATGGCTACACCTTC

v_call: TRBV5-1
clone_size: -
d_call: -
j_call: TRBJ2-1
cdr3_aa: CASSLATGAYNEQFF
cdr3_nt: TGCGCCAGCAGCTTGGCCACCGGGGCCTACAATGAGCAGTTCTTC

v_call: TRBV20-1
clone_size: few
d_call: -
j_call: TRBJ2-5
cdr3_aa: CSARATGRMETQYF
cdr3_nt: TGCAGTGCTAGAGCCACCGGTCGTATGGAGACCCAGTACTTC